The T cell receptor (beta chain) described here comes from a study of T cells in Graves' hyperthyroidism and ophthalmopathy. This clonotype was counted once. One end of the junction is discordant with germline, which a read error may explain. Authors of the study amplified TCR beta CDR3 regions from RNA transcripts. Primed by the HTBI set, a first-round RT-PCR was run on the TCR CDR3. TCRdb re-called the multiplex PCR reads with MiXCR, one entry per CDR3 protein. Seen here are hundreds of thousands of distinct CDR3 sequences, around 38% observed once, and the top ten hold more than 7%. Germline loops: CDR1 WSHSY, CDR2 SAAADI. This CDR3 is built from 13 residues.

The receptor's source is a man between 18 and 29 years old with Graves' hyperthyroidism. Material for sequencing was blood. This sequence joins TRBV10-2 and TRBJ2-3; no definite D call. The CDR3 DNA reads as TGTGCCAGCACCAGAGACGGAACAGATACGCAGTATTTT. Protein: CASTRDGTDTQYF.